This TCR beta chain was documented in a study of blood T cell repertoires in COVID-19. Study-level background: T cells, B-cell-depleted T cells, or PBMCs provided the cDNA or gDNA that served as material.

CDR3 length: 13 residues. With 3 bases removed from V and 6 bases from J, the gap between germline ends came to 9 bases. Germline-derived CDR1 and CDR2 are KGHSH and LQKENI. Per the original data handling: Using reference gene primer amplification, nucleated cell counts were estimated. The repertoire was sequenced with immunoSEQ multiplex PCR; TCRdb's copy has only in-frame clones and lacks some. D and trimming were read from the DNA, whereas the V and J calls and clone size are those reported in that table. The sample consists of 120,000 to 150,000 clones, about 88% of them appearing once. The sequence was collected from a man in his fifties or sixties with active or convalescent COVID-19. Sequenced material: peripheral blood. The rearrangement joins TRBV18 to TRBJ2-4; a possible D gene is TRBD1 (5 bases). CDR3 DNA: TGTGCCAGCTCACCTGGGCAGGGAAACATTCAGTACTTC. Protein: CASSPGQGNIQYF.